The present T cell receptor beta chain was sequenced within a study of cytomegalovirus exposure and HLA in healthy donors. Study-wide results and limits: Researchers reported that three CMV-associated chains were confirmed in vitro as CMV antigen-specific. Roughly uniform depth of sequencing across donors was assumed in presence/absence analyses. As a later analysis showed, a missense DCLRE1C variant was linked to trimming of TCR beta V- and J-genes.

The germline V gene encodes CDR1 KGHSH and CDR2 LQKENI. The CDR3 has 13 residues. V dropped 6 bases and J dropped 4 bases, with 9 bases sitting between them. About this clone: What it binds is unknown.

Both 60 Vbeta primers and 13 Jbeta primers went into the PCR. Original analysis: As a later analysis found, there were around 86 million unique TCR beta chains, of which around 10 million were shared. The data were produced by immunoSEQ multiplex PCR, yet TCRdb's version contains in-frame clones alone and is incomplete. Clone size and the V and J calls come from that table; the DNA yielded D and trimming. Its clone listing holds about 140,000 clones. Source material: PBMCs. The source of this sequence is a man aged 35 to 55 in good health and CMV-seronegative. The chain employs TRBV18 and TRBJ1-4; D uncertain. For the CDR3, the DNA is TGTGCCAGCTCCTCGGGAAGTAATGAAAAACTGTTTTTT. The encoded protein is CASSSGSNEKLFF.